This TCR beta chain emerged from a study of Ad26.COV2.S vaccination and SARS-CoV-2 variants. Study outcomes and limitations: Total T cell responses, in the TCR breadth and depth analyses, may have been underestimated. Spike-specific TCR breadth was greater after Ad26.COV2.S than placebo. Vaccinees and placebo recipients showed similar non-spike TCR breadth.

Notes on this clone: What it binds is unknown.

Clones were sequenced by immunoSEQ multiplex PCR, and TCRdb holds only the in-frame ones, with some missing. The table has 300,000 to 400,000 clones, 92% seen once. V lost 3 bases and J 1 base, leaving 25 bases between the germline ends. CDR3 size: 19 residues. Germline V gene sequence: CDR1 SGDLS, CDR2 YYNGEE. The receptor comes from a human donor who had recovered from COVID-19. V usage is TRBV9 and J usage is TRBJ1-1; weak D call: TRBD1 (5 bases). This specimen consisted of peripheral blood, obtained after recovery from COVID-19. This CDR3 reads CASSADHPMARGPNTEAFF. CDR3 nucleotide sequence: TGTGCCAGCAGCGCCGACCACCCTATGGCAAGGGGCCCGAACACTGAAGCTTTCTTT.